The 8 T cell receptor beta chains below come from one sample, sequenced in a study of cytomegalovirus exposure and HLA in healthy donors. Profiling relied on immunoSEQ multiplex PCR, and the TCRdb table lists in-frame clones only, not all of them. The sample consists of 250,000 to 350,000 clones, 88% of them appearing once. The sequencing sample was made of PBMCs. Receptor source: a man younger than 40 in good health and CMV-seronegative.

The rearrangement joins TRBV6-5 to TRBJ1-2; the D gene is possibly TRBD1 (5 bases). The V gene lost 6 bases and the J gene lost 0 bases, with 8 bases spanning the gap. This CDR3 has 13 amino acids. The V gene's germline CDR1 is MNHEY and CDR2 SVGAGI. Here the CDR3 reads CASSRQTNYGYTF. CDR3 nucleotide sequence: TGTGCCAGCAGCCGACAGACTAACTATGGCTACACCTTC.

The rearrangement joins TRBV27 to TRBJ2-1; TRBD2 might be the D (5 bases). The germline V gene has CDR1 MNHEY and CDR2 SMNVEV (reference sequence). CDR3 length: 14 amino acids. Trimming pared 7 bases from V and 3 bases from J, leaving 13 bases between. This CDR3 reads CASTQRGLYNEQFF. The CDR3 nucleotides are TGTGCCAGCACCCAGAGAGGGCTCTACAATGAGCAGTTCTTC.

The J gene is TRBJ1-2, the V gene TRBV6-5, with 12 bases aligning to TRBD1. This CDR3 is 14 amino acids long. The V gene end was trimmed by 6 bases and the J gene end by 4 bases; junction bases not matched to a gene: 3. Germline V gene sequence: CDR1 MNHEY, CDR2 SVGAGI. The CDR3 loop is CASRGQGAFYGYTF. CDR3 nucleotide sequence: TGTGCCAGCAGGGGACAGGGGGCATTCTATGGCTACACCTTC.

This chain links TRBV2 with TRBJ2-3, with D tentatively TRBD1 (6 bases). CDR1 is SNHLY, CDR2 FYNNEI, per germline. Trimming stripped 2 bases from V and 2 bases from J, with 14 bases between. The CDR3 length is 16 residues. The CDR3 is CASSERSGGLTDTQYF. The CDR3 DNA sequence: TGTGCCAGCAGTGAAAGGAGTGGGGGCCTCACAGATACGCAGTATTTT.

The chain combines TRBV9 with TRBJ1-2; possibly TRBD1 for D (5 bases). Germline CDR1 and CDR2: SGDLS and YYNGEE. V was clipped by 3 bases and J by 5 bases, with 11 bases between them. The CDR3 sequence is 13 residues long. CDR3 amino acids: CASSARGGYGYTF. The CDR3, as DNA: TGTGCCAGCAGCGCCCGGGGGGGTTATGGCTACACCTTC.

J is TRBJ2-5 and V is TRBV14, with a tentative D call TRBD2 (5 bases). The V gene lost 1 base and the J gene lost 4 bases, with 7 bases spanning the gap. CDR1 and CDR2 from the germline V gene are SGHDN and FVKESK. The CDR3 loop spans 13 amino acids. As DNA, the CDR3 is TGTGCCAGCAGCCAAGGAGGGAGAGAGACCCAGTACTTC. This encodes CASSQGGRETQYF.

The chain couples TRBV7-9 to TRBJ2-7; 7 bases line up with TRBD1. Per the germline V gene, CDR1 is SEHNR and CDR2 is FQNEAQ (reference sequence). The CDR3 is 15 amino acids. The junction had 6 bases not matched to a gene; V was cut back by 4 bases and J by 0 bases. The CDR3 DNA reads TGTGCCAGCAGCTCCCGGACAGGACACTCCTACGAGCAGTACTTC. Translating it yields CASSSRTGHSYEQYF.

This chain connects TRBV5-1 to TRBJ2-1; the D gene is possibly TRBD2 (6 bases). This CDR3 region has 15 residues. Germline V CDR1 and CDR2: SGHRS, YFSETQ. V lost 2 bases and J 6 bases, leaving 15 bases between the germline ends. The CDR3 sequence is CASSLAPLGGNEQFF. The CDR3 bases are TGCGCCAGCAGCTTAGCGCCACTGGGGGGCAATGAGCAGTTCTTC. The whole variable domain, remainder taken from reference TRBV5-1 and TRBJ2-1, is KAGVTQTPRYLIKTRGQQVTLSCSPISGHRSVSWYQQTPGQGLQFLFEYFSETQRNKGNFPGRFSGRQFSNSRSEMNVSTLELGDSALYLCASSLAPLGGNEQFFGPGTRLTVL.